The 9 T cell receptor beta chains below come from one sample, sequenced in a study of a mutant IDH1 vaccine in newly diagnosed glioma. The repertoire was sequenced with immunoSEQ multiplex PCR; TCRdb's copy has only in-frame clones and lacks some. The table lists approximately 50,000 clones, 75% to 85% of them singletons. Described time point: week 35, safety follow-up. In the vaccine, a single dose held 300 ug of the mutant IDH1 20-mer peptide, along with topical imiquimod. What these receptors recognize is not known. The sample consisted of PBMCs, taken from a glioma patient whose treatment included an IDH1 peptide vaccine. These receptors all stem from a man aged 40-49 years with glioma.

V and J are TRBV19 and TRBJ1-1, with a weak D call TRBD1 (6 bases). Looked up from germline, CDR1 is LNHDA and CDR2 is SQIVND (reference sequence). The V end was cut by 6 bases, the J end by 0 bases, with 14 bases between. This CDR3 has 15 amino acids. CDR3 sequence (DNA): TGTGCCAGTAGCCAAGGACAGCTTATGAACACTGAAGCTTTCTTT. It encodes CASSQGQLMNTEAFF. The entire variable domain, with the rest obtained from reference TRBV19 and TRBJ1-1, is as follows: DGGITQSPKYLFRKEGQNVTLSCEQNLNHDAMYWYRQDPGQGLRLIYYSQIVNDFQKGDIAEGYSVSREKKESFPLTVTSAQKNPTAFYLCASSQGQLMNTEAFFGQGTRLTVV.

The V call is TRBV5-6, the J call TRBJ2-3, with D possibly matching TRBD1 (6 bases). The germline V gene has CDR1 SGHDT and CDR2 YYEEEE. Trimming took off 4 bases at V and 2 bases at J, with 14 bases between the two ends. The CDR3 has 15 amino acids. CDR3 DNA: TGTGCCAGCAGCGACCCGGGACACGCCACAGATACGCAGTATTTT. Amino acid sequence: CASSDPGHATDTQYF. Looking up the rest from reference TRBV5-6 and TRBJ2-3 gives the full variable domain: DAGVTQSPTHLIKTRGQQVTLRCSPKSGHDTVSWYQQALGQGPQFIFQYYEEEERQRGNFPDRFSGHQFPNYSSELNVNALLLGDSALYLCASSDPGHATDTQYFGPGTRLTVL.

The V gene is TRBV18, the J gene TRBJ1-1, with TRBD1 matching over 7 bases. V gave up 6 bases and J gave up 2 bases; unmatched junction bases: 6. This CDR3 is 14 amino acids long. The V gene's germline CDR1 is KGHSH and CDR2 LQKENI. DNA for the CDR3: TGTGCCAGCTCTCAACAGGGGCAAAACACTGAAGCTTTCTTT. Its translation: CASSQQGQNTEAFF. Looking up the rest from reference TRBV18 and TRBJ1-1 gives the full variable domain: NAGVMQNPRHLVRRRGQEARLRCSPMKGHSHVYWYRQLPEEGLKFMVYLQKENIIDESGMPKERFSAEFPKEGPSILRIQQVVRGDSAAYFCASSQQGQNTEAFFGQGTRLTVV.

This clone has more than one count but fewer than ten. The chain links TRBV14 to TRBJ2-7; D call uncertain. V gave up 0 bases and J gave up 3 bases, with 12 bases separating them. CDR3 length: 15 amino acids. Germline loops: CDR1 SGHDN, CDR2 FVKESK. The CDR3 DNA reads TGTGCCAGCAGCCAAGATCAGGTCTGGGGCTACGAGCAGTACTTC. It codes for CASSQDQVWGYEQYF.

V is TRBV25-1 and J is TRBJ2-3, with D maybe TRBD2 (6 bases). This CDR3 spans 14 amino acids. Germline CDR1 is MGHDK and CDR2 is SYGVNS. Trimming took 7 bases from V and 0 from J, leaving 11 bases between them. The CDR3 bases are TGTGCCAGCATGGGGGGAATAAGCACAGATACGCAGTATTTT. Translation gives CASMGGISTDTQYF.

This rearrangement joins TRBV13 to TRBJ2-7, with a tentative D call TRBD2 (6 bases). Trimming removed 6 bases from V and 3 bases from J, with 18 bases in between. From germline, CDR1 is PRHDT and CDR2 FYEKMQ (reference sequence). The CDR3 length is 15 residues. For the CDR3, the DNA is TGTGCCAGCAGTGGTGGGTCTAGCGAAAACTACGAGCAGTACTTC. Residues: CASSGGSSENYEQYF.

This clone was observed once. The chain recombines TRBV5-1 with TRBJ1-4; no firm D call. Trimming took 0 bases from V and 0 from J, leaving 6 bases between them. Germline V gene sequence: CDR1 SGHRS, CDR2 YFSETQ. CDR3 length: 15 amino acids. CDR3 amino acids: CASSLAPTTNEKLFF. For the CDR3, the DNA is TGCGCCAGCAGCTTGGCCCCTACAACTAATGAAAAACTGTTTTTT.

This clone came up a few times. The chain has TRBV5-1 and TRBJ1-4; TRBD1 agrees at 7 bases. Trimming removed 6 bases from V and 3 bases from J; junction bases left unmatched: 5. The CDR3 has 14 amino acids. CDR1 and CDR2 from the germline V gene are SGHRS and YFSETQ. The CDR3 region has the DNA TGCGCCAGCAACTCCGGGACAGCTAATGAAAAACTGTTTTTT. Encoded protein: CASNSGTANEKLFF.

This chain uses TRBV29-1 with TRBJ2-5, with 8 bases fitting TRBD2. CDR3 length equals 13 residues. The trim removed 2 bases at V and 5 bases at J, leaving 4 bases unmatched. From germline, CDR1 is SQVTM and CDR2 ANQGSEA. The CDR3 loop is CSVEWASGETQYF. For the CDR3, the DNA is TGCAGCGTTGAATGGGCTAGCGGGGAGACCCAGTACTTC.